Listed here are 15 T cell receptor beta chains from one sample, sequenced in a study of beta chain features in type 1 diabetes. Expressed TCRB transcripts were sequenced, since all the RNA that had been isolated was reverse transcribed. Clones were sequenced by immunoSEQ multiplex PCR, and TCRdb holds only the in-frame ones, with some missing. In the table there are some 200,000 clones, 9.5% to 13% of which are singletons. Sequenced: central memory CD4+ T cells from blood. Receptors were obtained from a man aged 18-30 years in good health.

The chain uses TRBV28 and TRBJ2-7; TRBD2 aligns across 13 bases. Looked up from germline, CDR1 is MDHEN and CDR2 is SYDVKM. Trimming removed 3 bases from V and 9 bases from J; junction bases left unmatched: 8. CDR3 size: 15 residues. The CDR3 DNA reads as TGTGCCAGCAGTTTCCCTGGACTAGCGGGAGAACGGCAGTACTTC. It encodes CASSFPGLAGERQYF.

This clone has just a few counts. For the CDR3, the DNA is TGTGCCAGCAGCTTAGGGACAGGGAGAGTCGATGAGCAGTTCTTC. Its translation: CASSLGTGRVDEQFF. The chain is built from TRBV7-2 and TRBJ2-1; 8 bases are shared with TRBD1. Germline CDR1 reads SGHTA; CDR2 reads FQGNSA. The CDR3 is 15 amino acids. With 1 base clipped from V and 8 bases from J, the junction kept 7 bases outside the gene matches.

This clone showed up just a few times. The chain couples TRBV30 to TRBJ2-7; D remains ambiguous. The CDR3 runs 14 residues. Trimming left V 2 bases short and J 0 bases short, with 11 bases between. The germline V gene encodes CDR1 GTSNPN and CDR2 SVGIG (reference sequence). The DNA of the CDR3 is TGTGCCTGGAGTCAATCCTATTCCTCCTACGAGCAGTACTTC. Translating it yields CAWSQSYSSYEQYF.

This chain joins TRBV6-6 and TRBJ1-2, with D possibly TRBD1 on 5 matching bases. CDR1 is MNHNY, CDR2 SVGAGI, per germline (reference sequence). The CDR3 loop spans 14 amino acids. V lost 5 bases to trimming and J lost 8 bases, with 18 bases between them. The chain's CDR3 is CASSPGTAHPGYTF. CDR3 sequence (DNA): TGTGCCAGCAGTCCCGGGACGGCGCATCCAGGCTACACCTTC.

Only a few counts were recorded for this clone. The CDR3, as DNA: TGTGCCAGCAGCTCGAAACTAGGAGAGGTGGATACGCAGTATTTT. Protein: CASSSKLGEVDTQYF. J is TRBJ2-3 and V is TRBV7-2; D possibly corresponds to TRBD2 (5 bases). This CDR3 is 15 amino acids long. With 4 bases removed from V and 6 bases from J, the gap between germline ends came to 17 bases. Per the germline V gene, CDR1 is SGHTA and CDR2 is FQGNSA.

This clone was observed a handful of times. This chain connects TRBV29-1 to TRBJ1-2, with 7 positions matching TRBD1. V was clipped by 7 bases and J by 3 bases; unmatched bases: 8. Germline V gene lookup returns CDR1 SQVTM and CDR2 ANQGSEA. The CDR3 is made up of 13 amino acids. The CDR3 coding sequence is TGCAGCGGGAGTCGGGACAGCGACTATGGCTACACCTTC. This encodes CSGSRDSDYGYTF.

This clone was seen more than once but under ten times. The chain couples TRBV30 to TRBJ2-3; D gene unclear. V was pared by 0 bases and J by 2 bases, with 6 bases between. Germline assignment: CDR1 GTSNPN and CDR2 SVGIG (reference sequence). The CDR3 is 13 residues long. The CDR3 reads CAWSVRNTDTQYF. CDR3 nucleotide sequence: TGTGCCTGGAGTGTACGTAACACAGATACGCAGTATTTT.

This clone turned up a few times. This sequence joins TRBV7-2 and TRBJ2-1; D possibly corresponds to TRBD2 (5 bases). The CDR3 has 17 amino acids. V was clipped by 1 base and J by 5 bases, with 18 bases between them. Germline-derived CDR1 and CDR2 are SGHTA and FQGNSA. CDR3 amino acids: CASSLDRGSRRHNEQFF. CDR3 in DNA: TGTGCCAGCAGCTTAGATCGGGGATCGAGGAGACACAATGAGCAGTTCTTC. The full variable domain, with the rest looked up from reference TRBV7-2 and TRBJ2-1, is GAGVSQSPSNKVTEKGKDVELRCDPISGHTALYWYRQSLGQGLEFLIYFQGNSAPDKSGLPSDRFSAERTGGSVSTLTIQRTQQEDSAVYLCASSLDRGSRRHNEQFFGPGTRLTVL.

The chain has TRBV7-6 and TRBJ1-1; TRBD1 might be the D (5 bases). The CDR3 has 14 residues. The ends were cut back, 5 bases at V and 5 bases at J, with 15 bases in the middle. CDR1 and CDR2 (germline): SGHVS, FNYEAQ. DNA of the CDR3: TGTGCCAGCAGCCCAGGGATGGGCCGAACTGAAGCTTTCTTT. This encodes CASSPGMGRTEAFF. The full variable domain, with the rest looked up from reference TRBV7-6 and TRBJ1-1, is GAGVSQSPRYKVTKRGQDVALRCDPISGHVSLYWYRQALGQGPEFLTYFNYEAQQDKSGLPNDRFSAERPEGSISTLTIQRTEQRDSAMYRCASSPGMGRTEAFFGQGTRLTVV.

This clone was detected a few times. CDR3: CASSSLSSGVNEQFF. In DNA, the CDR3 is TGTGCCAGCAGCTCCCTCTCTAGCGGGGTCAATGAGCAGTTCTTC. The J gene is TRBJ2-1, the V gene TRBV7-3; 9 nucleotides match TRBD2. This CDR3 is 15 amino acids long. Germline CDR1 SGHTA, CDR2 FQGTGA. After removal of 4 bases from V and 6 bases from J, the junction contained 7 bases not matched to a gene.

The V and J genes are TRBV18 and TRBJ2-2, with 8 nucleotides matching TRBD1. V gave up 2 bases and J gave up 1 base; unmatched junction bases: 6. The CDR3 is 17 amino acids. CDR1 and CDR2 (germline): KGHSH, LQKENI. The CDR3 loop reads CASSPSFGTGNTGELFF. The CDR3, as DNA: TGTGCCAGCTCACCAAGCTTCGGGACAGGGAACACCGGGGAGCTGTTTTTT.

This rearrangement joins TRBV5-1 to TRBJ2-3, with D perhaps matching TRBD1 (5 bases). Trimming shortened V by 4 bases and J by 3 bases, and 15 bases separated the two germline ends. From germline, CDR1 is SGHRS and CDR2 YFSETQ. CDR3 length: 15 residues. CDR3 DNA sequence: TGCGCCAGCAGCCCGGAACAGGCTAGGACAGATACGCAGTATTTT. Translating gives CASSPEQARTDTQYF.

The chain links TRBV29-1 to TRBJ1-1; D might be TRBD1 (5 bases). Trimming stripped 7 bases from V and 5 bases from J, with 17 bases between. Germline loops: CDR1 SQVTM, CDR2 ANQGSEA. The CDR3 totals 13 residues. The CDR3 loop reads CSGHSGGVTEAFF. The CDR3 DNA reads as TGCAGCGGTCACTCTGGAGGGGTGACTGAAGCTTTCTTT.

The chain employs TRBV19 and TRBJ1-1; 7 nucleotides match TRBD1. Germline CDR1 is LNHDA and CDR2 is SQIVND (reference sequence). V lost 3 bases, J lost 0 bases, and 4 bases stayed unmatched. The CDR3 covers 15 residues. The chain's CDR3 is CASSIQGVMNTEAFF. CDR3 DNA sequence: TGTGCCAGTAGTATCCAGGGGGTCATGAACACTGAAGCTTTCTTT.

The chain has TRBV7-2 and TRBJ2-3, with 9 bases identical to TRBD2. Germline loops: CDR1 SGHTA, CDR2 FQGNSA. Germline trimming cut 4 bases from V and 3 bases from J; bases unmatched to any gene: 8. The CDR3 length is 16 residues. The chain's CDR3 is CASSSRGSGSTDTQYF. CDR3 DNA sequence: TGTGCCAGCAGCTCCAGGGGTAGCGGGAGTACAGATACGCAGTATTTT.